This T cell receptor (beta chain) was sequenced during a study of CD8+ T cells in alopecia areata. The overall study: Female C3H/HeJ mice aged 7-10 weeks received skin from approximately 6-13-month-old C3H/HeJ donors with spontaneous alopecia.

Germline lookup yields CDR1 NSQYPW and CDR2 LRSPGD (reference sequence). V was clipped by 0 bases and J by 3 bases, with 9 bases between them. The CDR3 loop spans 14 amino acids. TCR sequencing used cDNA made by reverse transcription of extracted RNA. The method was immunoSEQ multiplex PCR; TCRdb's version includes in-frame clones alone and lacks a portion of them. The profile covers 270,000 or so clones, none occurring a single time. A note on this clone: The gene names here belong to mouse. The read ends 4 residues before the CDR3 terminus; that terminus is restored from the germline J gene. This sample includes further DNA sequences coding for the same CDR3.

Cutaneous lymph nodes were pooled and cells sorted by CD4, CD8alpha, NKG2D, NKG2ACE and more. The clonotype originates from a C3H/HeJ mouse with alopecia areata. Strain haplotype at MHC: H2-k. J is TRBJ2-7 and V is TRBV1; the D gene is possibly TRBD2 (6 bases). The sample taken for sequencing was CD4+ T cells sorted from a lymph node. CDR3 region: CTCSADTGGYEQYF. The DNA read from the CDR3 is TGCACCTGCAGTGCAGATACGGGGGGCTAT.